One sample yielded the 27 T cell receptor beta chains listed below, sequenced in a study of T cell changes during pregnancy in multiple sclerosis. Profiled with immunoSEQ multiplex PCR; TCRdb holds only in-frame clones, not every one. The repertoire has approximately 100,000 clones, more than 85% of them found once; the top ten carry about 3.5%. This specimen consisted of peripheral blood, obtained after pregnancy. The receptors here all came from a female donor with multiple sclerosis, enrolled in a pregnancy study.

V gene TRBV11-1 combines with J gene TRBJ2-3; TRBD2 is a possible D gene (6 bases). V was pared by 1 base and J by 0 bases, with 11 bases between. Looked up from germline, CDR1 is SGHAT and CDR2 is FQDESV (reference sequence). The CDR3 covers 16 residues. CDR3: CASSLDAGPSTDTQYF. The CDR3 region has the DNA TGTGCCAGCAGCTTAGACGCGGGACCGAGCACAGATACGCAGTATTTT.

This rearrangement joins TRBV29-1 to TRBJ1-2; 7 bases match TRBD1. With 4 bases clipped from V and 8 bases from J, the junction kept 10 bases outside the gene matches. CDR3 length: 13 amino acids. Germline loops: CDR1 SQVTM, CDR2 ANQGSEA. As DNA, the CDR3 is TGCAGCGTTGGAACAGGGGCGCAGGGAGGCTACACCTTC. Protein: CSVGTGAQGGYTF. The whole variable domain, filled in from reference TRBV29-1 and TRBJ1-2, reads SAVISQKPSRDICQRGTSLTIQCQVDSQVTMMFWYRQQPGQSLTLIATANQGSEATYESGFVIDKFPISRPNLTFSTLTVSNMSPEDSSIYLCSVGTGAQGGYTFGSGTRLTVV.

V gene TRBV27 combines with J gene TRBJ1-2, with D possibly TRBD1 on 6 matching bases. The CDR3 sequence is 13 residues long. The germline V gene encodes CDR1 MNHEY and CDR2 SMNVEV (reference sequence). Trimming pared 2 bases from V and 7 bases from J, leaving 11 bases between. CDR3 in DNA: TGTGCCAGCAGTTTAGCAGGGGACACTGGCTACACCTTC. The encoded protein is CASSLAGDTGYTF.

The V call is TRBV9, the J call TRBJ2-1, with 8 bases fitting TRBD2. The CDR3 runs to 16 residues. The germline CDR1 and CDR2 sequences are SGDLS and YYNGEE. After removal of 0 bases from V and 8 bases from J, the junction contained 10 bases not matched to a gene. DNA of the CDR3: TGTGCCAGCAGCGTAGCTAGCGCGGGGGGCTTCGATGAGCAGTTCTTC. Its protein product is CASSVASAGGFDEQFF.

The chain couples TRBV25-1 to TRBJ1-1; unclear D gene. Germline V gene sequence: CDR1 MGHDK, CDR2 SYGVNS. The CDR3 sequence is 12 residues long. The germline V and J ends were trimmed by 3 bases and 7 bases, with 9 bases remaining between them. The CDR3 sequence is CASSDRRGEAFF. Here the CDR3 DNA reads TGTGCCAGCAGTGATAGGCGGGGTGAAGCTTTCTTT.

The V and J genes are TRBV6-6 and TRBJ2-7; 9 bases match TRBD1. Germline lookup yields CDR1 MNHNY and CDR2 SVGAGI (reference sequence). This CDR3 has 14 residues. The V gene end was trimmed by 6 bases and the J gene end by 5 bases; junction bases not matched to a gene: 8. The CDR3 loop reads CASSWGQGMDEQYF. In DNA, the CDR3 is TGTGCCAGCAGCTGGGGACAGGGTATGGACGAGCAGTACTTC.

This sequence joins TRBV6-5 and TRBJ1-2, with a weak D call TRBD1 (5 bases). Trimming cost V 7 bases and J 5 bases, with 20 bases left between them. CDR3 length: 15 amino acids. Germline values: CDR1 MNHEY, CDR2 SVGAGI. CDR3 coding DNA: TGTGCCAGCACCTTCTCGGGTAGGGGAACGTATGGCTACACCTTC. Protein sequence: CASTFSGRGTYGYTF.

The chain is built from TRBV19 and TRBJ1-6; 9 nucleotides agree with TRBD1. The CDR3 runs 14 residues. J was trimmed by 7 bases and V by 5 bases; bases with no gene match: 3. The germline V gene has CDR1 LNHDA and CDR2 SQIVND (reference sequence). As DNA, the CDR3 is TGTGCCAGTAGTCTCGGGACAGGGAATTCACCCCTCCACTTT. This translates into CASSLGTGNSPLHF.

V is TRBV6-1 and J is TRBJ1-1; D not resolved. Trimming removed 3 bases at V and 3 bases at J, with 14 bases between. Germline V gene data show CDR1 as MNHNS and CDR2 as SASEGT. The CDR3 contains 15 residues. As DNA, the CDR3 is TGTGCCAGCAGTGATCCGAGGGTCCGACACACTGAAGCTTTCTTT. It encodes CASSDPRVRHTEAFF.

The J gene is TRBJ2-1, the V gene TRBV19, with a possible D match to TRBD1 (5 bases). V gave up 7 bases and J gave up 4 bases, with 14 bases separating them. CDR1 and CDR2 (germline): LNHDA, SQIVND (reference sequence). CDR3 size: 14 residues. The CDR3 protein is CASMMTEGYNEQFF. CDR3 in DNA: TGTGCCAGTATGATGACAGAAGGATACAATGAGCAGTTCTTC.

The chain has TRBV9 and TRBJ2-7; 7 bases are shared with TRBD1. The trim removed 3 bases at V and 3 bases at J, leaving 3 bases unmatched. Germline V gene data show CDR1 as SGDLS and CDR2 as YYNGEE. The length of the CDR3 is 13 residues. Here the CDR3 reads CASSARDSYEQYF. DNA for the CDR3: TGTGCCAGCAGCGCAAGGGACAGCTACGAGCAGTACTTC.

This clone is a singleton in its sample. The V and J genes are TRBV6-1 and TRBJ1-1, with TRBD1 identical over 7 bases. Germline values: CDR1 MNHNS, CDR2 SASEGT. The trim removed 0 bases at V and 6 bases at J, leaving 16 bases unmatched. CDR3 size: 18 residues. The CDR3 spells CASSEARGYEGAHPEAFF. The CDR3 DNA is TGTGCCAGCAGTGAAGCGAGGGGGTATGAGGGGGCGCATCCTGAAGCTTTCTTT.

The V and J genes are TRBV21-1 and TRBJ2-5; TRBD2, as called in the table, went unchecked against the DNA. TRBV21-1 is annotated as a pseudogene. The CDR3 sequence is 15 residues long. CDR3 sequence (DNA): TGTGCCAGCAGCAAACTCGAGGGCATCGGAGAGACCCAGTACTTC. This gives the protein CASSKLEGIGETQYF.

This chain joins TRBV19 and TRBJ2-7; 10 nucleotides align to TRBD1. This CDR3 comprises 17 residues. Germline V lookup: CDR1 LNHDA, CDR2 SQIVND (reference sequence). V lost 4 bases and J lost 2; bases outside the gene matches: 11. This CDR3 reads CASSTGDRGRRAYEQYF. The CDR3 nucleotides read TGTGCCAGTAGTACCGGGGACAGGGGCCGCAGGGCCTACGAGCAGTACTTC. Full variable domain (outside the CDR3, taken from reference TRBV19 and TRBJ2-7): DGGITQSPKYLFRKEGQNVTLSCEQNLNHDAMYWYRQDPGQGLRLIYYSQIVNDFQKGDIAEGYSVSREKKESFPLTVTSAQKNPTAFYLCASSTGDRGRRAYEQYFGPGTRLTVT.

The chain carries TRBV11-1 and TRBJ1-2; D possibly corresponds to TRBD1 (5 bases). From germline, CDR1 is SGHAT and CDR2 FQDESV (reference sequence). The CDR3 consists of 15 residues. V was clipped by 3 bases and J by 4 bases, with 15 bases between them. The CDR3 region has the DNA TGTGCCAGCAGCTTCGGGAGGTCTCAGGGCTATGGCTACACCTTC. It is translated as CASSFGRSQGYGYTF.

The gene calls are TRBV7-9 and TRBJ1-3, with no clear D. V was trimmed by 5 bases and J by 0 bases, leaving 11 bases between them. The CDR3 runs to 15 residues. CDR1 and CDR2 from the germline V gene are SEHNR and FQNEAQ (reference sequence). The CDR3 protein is CASSEVVLSGNTIYF. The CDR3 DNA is TGTGCCAGCAGCGAGGTAGTACTCTCTGGAAACACCATATATTTT.

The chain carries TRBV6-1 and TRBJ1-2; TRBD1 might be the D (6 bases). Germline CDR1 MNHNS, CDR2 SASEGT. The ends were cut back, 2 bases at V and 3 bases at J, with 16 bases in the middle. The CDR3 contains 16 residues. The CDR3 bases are TGTGCCAGCAGTGAATCTGTCGGGACATCTTACTATGGCTACACCTTC. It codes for CASSESVGTSYYGYTF.

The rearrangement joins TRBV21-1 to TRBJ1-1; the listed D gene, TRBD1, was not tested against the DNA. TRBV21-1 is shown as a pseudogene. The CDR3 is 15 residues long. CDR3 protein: CASSPEGGKNTEAFF. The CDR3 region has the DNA TGTGCCAGCAGCCCAGAAGGGGGAAAGAACACTGAAGCTTTCTTT.

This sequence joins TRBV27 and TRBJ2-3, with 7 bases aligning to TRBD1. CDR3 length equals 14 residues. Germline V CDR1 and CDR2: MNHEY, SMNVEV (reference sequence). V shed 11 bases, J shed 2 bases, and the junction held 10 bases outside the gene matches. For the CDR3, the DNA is TGTGCCGCCCATTCGGGACAGACCACAGATACGCAGTATTTT. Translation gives CAAHSGQTTDTQYF.

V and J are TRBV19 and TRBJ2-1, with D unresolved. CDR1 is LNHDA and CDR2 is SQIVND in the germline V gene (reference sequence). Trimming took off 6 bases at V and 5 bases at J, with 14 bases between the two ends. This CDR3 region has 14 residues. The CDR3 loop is CASSGSSPNNEQFF. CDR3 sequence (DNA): TGTGCCAGTAGCGGTAGTTCCCCCAACAATGAGCAGTTCTTC.

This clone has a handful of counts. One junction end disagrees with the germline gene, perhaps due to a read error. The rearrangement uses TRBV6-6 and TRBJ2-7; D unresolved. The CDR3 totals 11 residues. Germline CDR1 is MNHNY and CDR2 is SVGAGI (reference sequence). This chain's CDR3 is CLSGERNEQYF. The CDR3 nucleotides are TGCCTATCTGGAGAACGGAACGAGCAGTACTTC.

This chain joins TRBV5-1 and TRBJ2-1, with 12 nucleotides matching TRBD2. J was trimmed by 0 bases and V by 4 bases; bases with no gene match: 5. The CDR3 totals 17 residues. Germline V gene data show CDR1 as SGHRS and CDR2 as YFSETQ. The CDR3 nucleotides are TGCGCCAGCAGCCCGACTAGCGGGAGCAGCTCCTACAATGAGCAGTTCTTC. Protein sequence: CASSPTSGSSSYNEQFF.

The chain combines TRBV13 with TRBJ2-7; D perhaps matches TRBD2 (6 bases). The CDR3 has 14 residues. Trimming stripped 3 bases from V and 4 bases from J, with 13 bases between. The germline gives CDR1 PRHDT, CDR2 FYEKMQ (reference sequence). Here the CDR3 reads CASSFGGAGYEQYF. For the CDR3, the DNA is TGTGCCAGCAGCTTCGGCGGGGCAGGGTACGAGCAGTACTTC.

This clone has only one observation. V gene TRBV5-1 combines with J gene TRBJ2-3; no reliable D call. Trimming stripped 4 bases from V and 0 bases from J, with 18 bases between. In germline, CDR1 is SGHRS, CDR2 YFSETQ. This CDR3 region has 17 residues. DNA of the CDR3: TGCGCCAGCAGCGATGGAGTATCCCAGACTAGCACAGATACGCAGTATTTT. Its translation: CASSDGVSQTSTDTQYF. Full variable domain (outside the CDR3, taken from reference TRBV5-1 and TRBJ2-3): KAGVTQTPRYLIKTRGQQVTLSCSPISGHRSVSWYQQTPGQGLQFLFEYFSETQRNKGNFPGRFSGRQFSNSRSEMNVSTLELGDSALYLCASSDGVSQTSTDTQYFGPGTRLTVL.

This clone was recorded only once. CDR3 residues: CASSTGQGYEQYF. The CDR3 DNA follows: TGTGCCAGTAGTACAGGACAGGGATACGAGCAGTACTTC. This chain joins TRBV19 and TRBJ2-7; 8 bases match TRBD1. V lost 4 bases to trimming and J lost 4 bases; unmatched junction nucleotides: 3. The germline CDR1 and CDR2 sequences are LNHDA and SQIVND (reference sequence). The CDR3 is 13 residues long.

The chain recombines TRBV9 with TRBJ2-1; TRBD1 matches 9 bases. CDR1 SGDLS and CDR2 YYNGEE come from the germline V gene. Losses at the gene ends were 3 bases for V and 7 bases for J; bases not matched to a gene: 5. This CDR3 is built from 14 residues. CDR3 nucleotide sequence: TGTGCCAGCAGCGCAGGACAGGGGATGAATGAGCAGTTCTTC. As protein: CASSAGQGMNEQFF.

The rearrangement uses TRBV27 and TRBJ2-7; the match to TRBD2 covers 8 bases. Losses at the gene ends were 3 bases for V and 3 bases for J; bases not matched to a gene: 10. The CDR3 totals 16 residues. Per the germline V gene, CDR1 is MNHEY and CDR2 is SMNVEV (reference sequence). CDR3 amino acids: CASSFSGGAKFYEQYF. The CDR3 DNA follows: TGTGCCAGCAGTTTCTCCGGGGGGGCCAAGTTCTACGAGCAGTACTTC.